A selection of T cell receptor beta chains follows, all from one sample in a study of shared T cell receptors in the human thymus. Repertoires were generated with immunoSEQ multiplex PCR, while TCRdb's copy carries only in-frame clones and drops some. The repertoire includes over 450,000 clones, around 78% of them detected once, and 0.013% sits in the top ten. The sample was also linked to a second study, of human thymus T cells.

Sequencing was carried out using thymocytes. The receptors were sampled from a boy in the first two years of life with a congenital heart defect. CDR3s include the opening cysteine and the closing phenylalanine or tryptophan. The D gene is left open where the match is weak. Clone size is stated in some rows and not others, as once, few, many or a class when expanded.

V,size,D,J,DNA,CDR3
TRBV28,once,TRBD2,TRBJ2-5,TGTGCCAGCAGTCTCATTCAGCTAGCGGGAGGCCAGGAGCAAGAGACCCAGTACTTC,CASSLIQLAGGQEQETQYF
TRBV28,NA,NA,TRBJ2-1,TGTGCCAGCAGCAAGACACAGAGCTCCTACAATGAGCAGTTCTTC,CASSKTQSSYNEQFF
TRBV11-2,NA,NA,TRBJ2-3,TGTGCCAGCAGTTTCCACTGGCGGAGCACAGATACGCAGTATTTT,CASSFHWRSTDTQYF
TRBV27,NA,TRBD2,TRBJ2-1,TGTGCCAGCAGTCACCTAGCGGGAGAAGACAATGAGCAGTTCTTC,CASSHLAGEDNEQFF
TRBV5-1,few,TRBD2,TRBJ2-7,TGCGCCAGCAGCTTGAGGGGACTAGCGGCCAGCTCCTACGAGCAGTACTTC,CASSLRGLAASSYEQYF
TRBV18,NA,NA,TRBJ1-1,TGTGCCAGCTCTCTCGAGGGCACTGAAGCTTTCTTT,CASSLEGTEAFF
TRBV2,NA,TRBD2,TRBJ2-3,TGTGCCAGCCAAGCGGGAGGGCCGTCAGATACGCAGTATTTT,CASQAGGPSDTQYF
TRBV13,NA,TRBD1,TRBJ2-2,TGTGCCAGCAGGGCTCGGACAGGGGGGGCCACCGGGGAGCTGTTTTTT,CASRARTGGATGELFF
TRBV11-2,NA,TRBD2,TRBJ2-7,TGTGCCAGCAGTTTGGGACTAGCGGGAGACTTTACGGTGCACGAGCAGTACTTC,CASSLGLAGDFTVHEQYF
TRBV2,NA,TRBD2,TRBJ2-7,TGTGCCAGCAGTGGGGGGCTAGCGGGAGGACCCAACTCCTACGAGCAGTACTTC,CASSGGLAGGPNSYEQYF
TRBV18,NA,TRBD1,TRBJ2-1,TGTGCCAGCTCACCACCACAGGGGTCCTACAATGAGCAGTTCTTC,CASSPPQGSYNEQFF
TRBV7-9,NA,NA,TRBJ2-7,TGTGCCAGCAGCCCGCGGGCCTCCTACGAGCAGTACTTC,CASSPRASYEQYF
TRBV28,NA,TRBD2,TRBJ2-5,TGTGCCAGCAGTCCAGGGGTTCTAGCGGGAAGCCAAGAGACCCAGTACTTC,CASSPGVLAGSQETQYF
TRBV5-1,NA,NA,TRBJ1-2,TGCGCCAGCAGCTCAAACGGACATATCAAGAACTATGGCTACACCTTC,CASSSNGHIKNYGYTF
TRBV15,NA,NA,TRBJ1-4,TGTGCCACCAGCAGAGATGGGGGGGGTGTTAATGAAAAACTGTTTTTT,CATSRDGGGVNEKLFF
TRBV4-3,NA,TRBD2,TRBJ2-2,TGCGCCAGCAGCCAAGCGTTTTCGACAGGGACTAGCGGGAGTAACACCGGGGAGCTGTTTTTT,CASSQAFSTGTSGSNTGELFF
TRBV28,few,TRBD1,TRBJ1-3,TGTGCCAGCTCTCAGGGGGCAAGAAACACCATATATTTT,CASSQGARNTIYF
TRBV4-3,NA,TRBD2,TRBJ2-2,TGCGCCAGCAGCCACATAGCGGGAGCGAACACCGGGGAGCTGTTTTTT,CASSHIAGANTGELFF
TRBV25-1,NA,NA,TRBJ1-2,TGTGCCAGCAAGGACCCACAGGATGGCTACACCTTC,CASKDPQDGYTF
TRBV11-3,NA,NA,TRBJ2-7,TGTGCCAGCAGCTTAGCCCCCGACGGGGAGCAGTACTTC,CASSLAPDGEQYF
TRBV7-8,NA,NA,TRBJ2-1,TGTGCCAGCAGCTTAGCGGCCGGGCGGGATGAGCAGTTCTTC,CASSLAAGRDEQFF
TRBV11-2,NA,NA,TRBJ2-2,TGTGCCAGCACCAAACCCGGCAGGGGACCCGGGGAGCTGTTTTTT,CASTKPGRGPGELFF
TRBV5-6,NA,TRBD1,TRBJ2-6,TGTGCCAGCAGCCTGTCCACAGGGGTGACTGGGGCCAACGTCCTGACTTTC,CASSLSTGVTGANVLTF
TRBV14,NA,TRBD2,TRBJ2-3,TGTGCCAGCAGCCAAGCTCTCGTGGCTAGCGGGGATTCACGTGATACGCAGTATTTT,CASSQALVASGDSRDTQYF
TRBV4-2,NA,TRBD2,TRBJ2-1,TGTGCCAGCAGCCAATCCGGACTAGCGGGAGGTGAGGGTGGGTCCTACAATGAGCAGTTCTTC,CASSQSGLAGGEGGSYNEQFF
TRBV4-1,NA,TRBD2,TRBJ2-2,TGCGCCAGCAGCCAAGATGGGGGGAGGCTAGCGGGACCCTTCAAGCACGGGGAGCTGTTTTTT,CASSQDGGRLAGPFKHGELFF
TRBV7-2,NA,TRBD2,TRBJ2-1,TGTGCCAGCAGCTCCAAAGATAGCGGGAGGCCGTACTACAATGAGCAGTTCTTC,CASSSKDSGRPYYNEQFF
TRBV25-1,NA,NA,TRBJ2-2,TGTGCCAGCAGTGAAGTACGCTGGCCTCCCGCAGCCGGGGAGCTGTTTTTT,CASSEVRWPPAAGELFF
TRBV6-4,NA,NA,TRBJ1-2,TGTGCCAGCAGTGACTTCGAGGCCACCTACGGCTACACCTTC,CASSDFEATYGYTF
TRBV9,NA,NA,TRBJ2-4,TGTGCCAGCAGCGTAGGGACGAGGGTAGCCAAAAACATTCAGTACTTC,CASSVGTRVAKNIQYF
TRBV5-6,NA,NA,TRBJ2-7,TGTGCCAGCAGCTTGGTACATAACAGCTCCTACGAGCAGTACTTC,CASSLVHNSSYEQYF
TRBV11-2,NA,NA,TRBJ2-3,TGTGCCAGCAGCTTTGCCGGGACTCCACGTGCCACGCAGTATTTT,CASSFAGTPRATQYF
TRBV12-2,NA,NA,TRBJ2-3,NA,CASRLEANWASGSPDTQYF
TRBV5-1,once,TRBD1,TRBJ1-2,TGCGCCAGCAGCCCGACAGGGGCCAAGGGGAACTATGGCTACACCTTC,CASSPTGAKGNYGYTF
TRBV28,NA,TRBD2,TRBJ2-7,TGTGCCAGCAGTAGGACTAGCGGGAGGACTAACGAGCAGTACTTC,CASSRTSGRTNEQYF
TRBV6-5,NA,NA,TRBJ1-4,TGTGCCAGCAGTTACCTGAGGCATCGGGAAAAACTGTTTTTT,CASSYLRHREKLFF